This T cell receptor (beta chain) was identified in a study of T cell responses to AZD1222 COVID-19 vaccine. Study information: Second doses that came at about 4 or about 12 weeks were put together. Study findings and constraints: In all cases, repertoires were sampled only after the peak T cell response. Donors skewed white British and female; clonal diversity was possibly underestimated.

Profiling relied on immunoSEQ multiplex PCR, and the TCRdb table lists in-frame clones only, not all of them. The sample yields 120,000 or so clones, just over 90% seen once. Turning to this clone: The antigen remains undetermined.

The CDR3 extends over 15 amino acids. Germline V gives CDR1 SGDLS, CDR2 YYNGEE. Trimming stripped 0 bases from V and 5 bases from J, with 13 bases between. This TCR was recovered from an adult in good health. The rearrangement uses TRBV9 and TRBJ2-3; D is uncertain. The input for sequencing was peripheral blood, taken on day 0 of AZD1222 vaccination. CDR3 DNA sequence: TGTGCCAGCAGCGTAGCTCTACCTCCCGGAGATACGCAGTATTTT. It encodes CASSVALPPGDTQYF.